These T cell receptor beta chains were read from a single sample in a study of shared clonotypes between healthy human individuals. Assay: immunoSEQ multiplex PCR; the TCRdb copy retains only in-frame clones and omits some. Of fewer than 1.4 million clones in the sample, more than 75% were seen once. Specimen: memory CD4+ T cells from PBMCs. Receptors originate from a young man in good health. Some clones in this sample may be carry-over from other donors' samples. CDR3s include the opening cysteine and the closing phenylalanine or tryptophan. Fields, in order: V gene, CDR3 length, clone size, D gene, J gene, CDR3 protein, CDR3 DNA. A D gene is named only where the DNA matches it firmly. Expanded clones are given a class, and other clones once, few, many or no size at all.

v_gene: TRBV28; len: 14; abundance: once; d_gene: TRBD1; j_gene: TRBJ2-7; CDR3aa: CASSSGGTGDEQYF; CDR3nt: TGTGCCAGCAGCTCCGGCGGGACAGGGGACGAGCAGTACTTC
v_gene: TRBV5-1; len: 14; abundance: NA; d_gene: TRBD1; j_gene: TRBJ2-3; CDR3aa: CASSEGQGADTQYF; CDR3nt: TGCGCCAGCAGCGAGGGACAGGGGGCTGATACGCAGTATTTT
v_gene: TRBV7-2; len: 14; abundance: once; d_gene: NA; j_gene: TRBJ2-7; CDR3aa: CASREGSWGYEQYF; CDR3nt: TGTGCCAGCAGGGAAGGGAGTTGGGGCTACGAGCAGTACTTC
v_gene: TRBV28; len: 12; abundance: NA; d_gene: NA; j_gene: TRBJ2-5; CDR3aa: CASRAAQETQYF; CDR3nt: TGTGCCAGCCGGGCAGCACAAGAGACCCAGTACTTC
v_gene: TRBV28; len: 16; abundance: NA; d_gene: NA; j_gene: TRBJ2-6; CDR3aa: CASSTQGFSGANVLTF; CDR3nt: TGTGCCAGCAGTACCCAAGGGTTTTCTGGGGCCAACGTCCTGACTTTC
v_gene: TRBV2; len: 13; abundance: NA; d_gene: NA; j_gene: TRBJ2-1; CDR3aa: CATAWSSYNEQFF; CDR3nt: TGTGCCACGGCATGGAGCTCCTACAATGAGCAGTTCTTC
v_gene: TRBV30; len: 13; abundance: NA; d_gene: NA; j_gene: TRBJ1-2; CDR3aa: CAWSVFGGIGYTF; CDR3nt: TGTGCCTGGAGTGTATTCGGGGGGATTGGCTACACCTTC
v_gene: TRBV5-6; len: 15; abundance: NA; d_gene: NA; j_gene: TRBJ2-7; CDR3aa: CASSPRRGRGNEQYF; CDR3nt: TGTGCCAGCAGCCCCCGGCGGGGCAGGGGCAACGAGCAGTACTTC
v_gene: TRBV19; len: 15; abundance: NA; d_gene: TRBD1; j_gene: TRBJ2-7; CDR3aa: CASSVSTGEAYEQYF; CDR3nt: TGTGCCAGTAGTGTTTCGACAGGGGAAGCCTACGAGCAGTACTTC
v_gene: TRBV7-2; len: 14; abundance: NA; d_gene: TRBD1; j_gene: TRBJ1-2; CDR3aa: CASSQLQGGGGYTF; CDR3nt: TGTGCCAGCAGCCAGCTACAGGGGGGTGGCGGCTACACCTTC
v_gene: TRBV6-6; len: 15; abundance: NA; d_gene: NA; j_gene: TRBJ2-5; CDR3aa: CASSYSWAGQETQYF; CDR3nt: TGTGCCAGCAGTTACTCGTGGGCCGGACAAGAGACCCAGTACTTC
v_gene: TRBV29-1; len: 12; abundance: NA; d_gene: NA; j_gene: TRBJ1-2; CDR3aa: CSDYRVGYGYTF; CDR3nt: TGCAGCGACTACAGGGTGGGCTATGGCTACACCTTC
v_gene: TRBV10-1; len: 15; abundance: NA; d_gene: NA; j_gene: TRBJ1-3; CDR3aa: CASSVGSLPGNTIYF; CDR3nt: TGCGCCAGCAGTGTCGGGAGTTTGCCTGGAAACACCATATATTTT
v_gene: TRBV2; len: 16; abundance: NA; d_gene: TRBD2; j_gene: TRBJ2-3; CDR3aa: CASVELQASGTDTQYF; CDR3nt: TGTGCCAGCGTAGAGCTCCAGGCTAGCGGAACAGATACGCAGTATTTT
v_gene: TRBV6-6; len: 13; abundance: NA; d_gene: NA; j_gene: TRBJ1-5; CDR3aa: CASSYSLSQPQHF; CDR3nt: TGTGCCAGCAGTTACTCGTTGAGTCAGCCCCAGCATTTT
v_gene: TRBV4-3; len: 14; abundance: once; d_gene: NA; j_gene: TRBJ1-4; CDR3aa: CASSQGDGGEKLFF; CDR3nt: TGCGCCAGCAGCCAGGGGGACGGTGGGGAAAAACTGTTTTTT
v_gene: TRBV30; len: 14; abundance: once; d_gene: NA; j_gene: TRBJ2-2; CDR3aa: CASRQGGGIRELFF; CDR3nt: TGTGCCTCACGACAGGGAGGAGGAATCCGGGAGCTGTTTTTT
v_gene: TRBV28; len: 14; abundance: NA; d_gene: NA; j_gene: TRBJ1-5; CDR3aa: CASSIGPLNQPQHF; CDR3nt: TGTGCCAGCAGTATAGGCCCCCTCAATCAGCCCCAGCATTTT
v_gene: TRBV19; len: 15; abundance: NA; d_gene: TRBD2; j_gene: TRBJ2-3; CDR3aa: CASNLGTSGINTQYF; CDR3nt: TGTGCCAGTAATCTGGGTACTAGCGGGATAAATACGCAGTATTTT
v_gene: TRBV4-3; len: 15; abundance: NA; d_gene: NA; j_gene: TRBJ1-2; CDR3aa: CASSQAVSGAGGYTF; CDR3nt: TGCGCCAGCAGCCAAGCGGTGTCAGGGGCGGGTGGCTACACCTTC
v_gene: TRBV7-8; len: 14; abundance: NA; d_gene: NA; j_gene: TRBJ2-7; CDR3aa: CASEPGRGRTKQYF; CDR3nt: TGTGCCAGCGAACCGGGACGGGGGCGCACTAAGCAGTACTTC
v_gene: TRBV5-1; len: 16; abundance: NA; d_gene: TRBD2; j_gene: TRBJ2-7; CDR3aa: CASSLPGTSGSGEQYF; CDR3nt: TGCGCCAGCAGCTTACCCGGGACTAGCGGGAGTGGCGAGCAGTACTTC
v_gene: TRBV25-1; len: 15; abundance: NA; d_gene: TRBD1; j_gene: TRBJ1-4; CDR3aa: CASSELTGVREKLFF; CDR3nt: TGTGCCAGCAGTGAATTAACAGGGGTGCGGGAAAAACTGTTTTTT
v_gene: TRBV6-1; len: 15; abundance: NA; d_gene: NA; j_gene: TRBJ2-6; CDR3aa: CASTTPSSGANVLTF; CDR3nt: TGTGCCAGCACCACCCCCAGCTCTGGGGCCAACGTCCTGACTTTC
v_gene: TRBV28; len: 15; abundance: NA; d_gene: NA; j_gene: TRBJ1-4; CDR3aa: CASTPESGGNEKLFF; CDR3nt: TGTGCCAGCACCCCAGAGTCTGGGGGCAATGAAAAACTGTTTTTT
v_gene: TRBV5-4; len: 14; abundance: NA; d_gene: NA; j_gene: TRBJ2-3; CDR3aa: CASSPSGSTDTQYF; CDR3nt: TGTGCCAGCAGCCCGTCGGGTAGCACAGATACGCAGTATTTT
v_gene: TRBV28; len: 13; abundance: NA; d_gene: NA; j_gene: TRBJ2-3; CDR3aa: CASSAYVTDTQYF; CDR3nt: TGTGCCAGCAGTGCCTACGTGACAGATACGCAGTATTTT
v_gene: TRBV9; len: 14; abundance: NA; d_gene: NA; j_gene: TRBJ2-5; CDR3aa: CASNVRHSQETQYF; CDR3nt: TGTGCCAGCAACGTGCGCCATTCACAAGAGACCCAGTACTTC
v_gene: TRBV4-2; len: 14; abundance: NA; d_gene: NA; j_gene: TRBJ1-1; CDR3aa: CASSLDSRNTEAFF; CDR3nt: TGTGCCAGCAGCCTCGACAGTCGTAACACTGAAGCTTTCTTT
v_gene: TRBV30; len: 15; abundance: NA; d_gene: NA; j_gene: TRBJ2-2; CDR3aa: CAWTAGTPSTGELFF; CDR3nt: TGTGCCTGGACCGCTGGGACCCCAAGCACCGGGGAGCTGTTTTTT
v_gene: TRBV5-1; len: 14; abundance: few; d_gene: TRBD2; j_gene: TRBJ2-7; CDR3aa: CASRERETFYEQYF; CDR3nt: TGCGCCAGCAGGGAGCGGGAGACCTTCTACGAGCAGTACTTC
v_gene: TRBV28; len: 16; abundance: once; d_gene: NA; j_gene: TRBJ2-7; CDR3aa: CASKPLSASRYYEQYF; CDR3nt: TGTGCCAGCAAGCCCCTAAGCGCCTCGCGTTACTACGAGCAGTACTTC
v_gene: TRBV7-9; len: 13; abundance: NA; d_gene: TRBD2; j_gene: TRBJ2-5; CDR3aa: CASSLSGRETQYF; CDR3nt: TGTGCCAGCAGCCTTAGCGGGAGGGAGACCCAGTACTTC